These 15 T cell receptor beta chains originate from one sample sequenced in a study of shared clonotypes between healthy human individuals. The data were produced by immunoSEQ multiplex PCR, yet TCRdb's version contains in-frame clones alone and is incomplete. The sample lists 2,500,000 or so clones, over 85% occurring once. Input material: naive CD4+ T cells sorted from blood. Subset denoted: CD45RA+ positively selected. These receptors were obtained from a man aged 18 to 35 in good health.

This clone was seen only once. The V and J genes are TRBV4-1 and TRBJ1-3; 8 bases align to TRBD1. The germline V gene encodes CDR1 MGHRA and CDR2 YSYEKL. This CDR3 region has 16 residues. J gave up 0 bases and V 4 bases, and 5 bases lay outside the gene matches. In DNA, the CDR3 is TGCGCCAGCAGCCCCAGGACAGGGATCTCTGGAAACACCATATATTTT. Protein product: CASSPRTGISGNTIYF.

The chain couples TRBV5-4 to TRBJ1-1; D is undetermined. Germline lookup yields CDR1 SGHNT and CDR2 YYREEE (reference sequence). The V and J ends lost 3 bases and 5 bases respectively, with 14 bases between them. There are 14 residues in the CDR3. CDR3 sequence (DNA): TGTGCCAGCAGCTCCCCCGGAGTTGGGACTGAAGCTTTCTTT. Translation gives CASSSPGVGTEAFF.

CDR3 nucleotide sequence: TGTGCCATCACCCTAGATCTGAATTCACCCCTCCACTTT. Encoded protein: CAITLDLNSPLHF. The chain couples TRBV10-3 to TRBJ1-6; D remains ambiguous. In germline, CDR1 is ENHRY, CDR2 SYGVKD. The V end was cut by 7 bases, the J end by 7 bases, with 11 bases between. The CDR3 runs to 13 residues.

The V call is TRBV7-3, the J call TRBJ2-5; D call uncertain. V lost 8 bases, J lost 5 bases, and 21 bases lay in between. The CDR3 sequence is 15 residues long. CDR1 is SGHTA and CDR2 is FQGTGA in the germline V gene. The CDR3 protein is CASPNRGPQGETQYF. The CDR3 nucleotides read TGTGCCAGCCCAAACAGAGGACCCCAAGGGGAGACCCAGTACTTC.

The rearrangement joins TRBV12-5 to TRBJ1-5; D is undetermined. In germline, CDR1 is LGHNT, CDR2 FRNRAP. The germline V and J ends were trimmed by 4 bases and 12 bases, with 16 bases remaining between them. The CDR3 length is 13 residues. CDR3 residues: CASGSPGSWGQHF. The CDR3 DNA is TGTGCTAGTGGTTCGCCCGGGTCCTGGGGCCAGCATTTT.

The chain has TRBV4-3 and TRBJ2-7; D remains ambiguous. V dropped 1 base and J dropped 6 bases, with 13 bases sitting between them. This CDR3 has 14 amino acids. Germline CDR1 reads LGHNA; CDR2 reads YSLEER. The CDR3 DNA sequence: TGCGCCAGCAGCCAAGCCGCTACCCCGGGCGAGCAGTACTTC. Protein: CASSQAATPGEQYF.

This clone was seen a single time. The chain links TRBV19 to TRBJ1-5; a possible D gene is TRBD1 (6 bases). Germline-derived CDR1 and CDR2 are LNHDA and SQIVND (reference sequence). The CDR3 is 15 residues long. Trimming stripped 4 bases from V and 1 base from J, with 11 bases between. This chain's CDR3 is CASSTGGKSNQPQHF. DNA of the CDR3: TGTGCCAGTAGTACCGGGGGCAAAAGCAATCAGCCCCAGCATTTT.

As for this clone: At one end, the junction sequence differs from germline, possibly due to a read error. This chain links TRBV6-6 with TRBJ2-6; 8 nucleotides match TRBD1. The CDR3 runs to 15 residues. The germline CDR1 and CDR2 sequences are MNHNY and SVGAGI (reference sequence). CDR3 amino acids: CASSQDRAGANVLTF. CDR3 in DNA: TGTGCCAGCAGCCAGGACAGGGCTGGCGCCAACGTCCTGACTTTC.

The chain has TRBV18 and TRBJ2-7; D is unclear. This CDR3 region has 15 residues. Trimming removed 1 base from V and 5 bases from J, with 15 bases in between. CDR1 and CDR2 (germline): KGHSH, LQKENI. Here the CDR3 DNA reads TGTGCCAGCTCACCACGCGGACCCTCGCTGGACGAGCAGTACTTC. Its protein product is CASSPRGPSLDEQYF.

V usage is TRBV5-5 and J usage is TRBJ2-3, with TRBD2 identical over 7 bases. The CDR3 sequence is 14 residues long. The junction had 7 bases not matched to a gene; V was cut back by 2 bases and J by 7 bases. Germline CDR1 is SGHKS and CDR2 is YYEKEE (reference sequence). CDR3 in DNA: TGTGCCAGCAGCTTCTGGGGGGGTCCGAATACGCAGTATTTT. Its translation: CASSFWGGPNTQYF.

The CDR3 nucleotides are TGCGCCAGCAGGGATAAACAGTCTATGAACACTGAAGCTTTCTTT. It codes for CASRDKQSMNTEAFF. J is TRBJ1-1 and V is TRBV5-1; D unresolved. The germline V gene has CDR1 SGHRS and CDR2 YFSETQ. V was trimmed by 5 bases and J by 0 bases, leaving 14 bases between them. The CDR3 has 15 amino acids.

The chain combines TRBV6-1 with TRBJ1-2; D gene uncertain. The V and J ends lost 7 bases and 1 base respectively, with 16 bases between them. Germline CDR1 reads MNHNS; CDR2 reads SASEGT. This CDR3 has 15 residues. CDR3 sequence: CASNPELAVNYGYTF. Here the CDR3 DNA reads TGTGCCAGCAACCCGGAACTGGCGGTTAACTATGGCTACACCTTC.

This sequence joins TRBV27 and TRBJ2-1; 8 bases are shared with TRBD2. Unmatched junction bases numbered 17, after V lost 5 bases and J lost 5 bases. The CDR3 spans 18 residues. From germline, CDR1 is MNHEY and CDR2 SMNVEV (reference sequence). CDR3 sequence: CASSIRRVAGSSNNEQFF. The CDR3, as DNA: TGTGCCAGCAGTATACGTCGGGTAGCGGGGTCCTCGAACAATGAGCAGTTCTTC.

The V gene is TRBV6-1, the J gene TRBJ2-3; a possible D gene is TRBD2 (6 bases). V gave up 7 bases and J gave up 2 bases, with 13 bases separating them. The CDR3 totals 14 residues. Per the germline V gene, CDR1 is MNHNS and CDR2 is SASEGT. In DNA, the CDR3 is TGTGCCAGCAAAGCTAGCGTTATCACAGATACGCAGTATTTT. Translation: CASKASVITDTQYF.

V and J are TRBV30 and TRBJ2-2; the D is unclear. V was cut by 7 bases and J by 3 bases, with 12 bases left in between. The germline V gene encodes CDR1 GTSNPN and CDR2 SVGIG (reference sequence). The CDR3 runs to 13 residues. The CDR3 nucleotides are TGTGCCTCCCCCAAGGGTGACACCGGGGAGCTGTTTTTT. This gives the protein CASPKGDTGELFF.